This record looks at one TCR beta chain sequence and its context. Its target is unknown. The sample belongs to a study of cytomegalovirus exposure and HLA in healthy donors. Study context: Across 350 to 500 genotyped donors, roughly 80% landed in the Caucasian-associated ancestry cluster.

Germline V gene data show CDR1 as MNHEY and CDR2 as SVGAGI. CDR3 length: 14 residues. Deletions cut 2 bases from V and 0 bases from J, with 4 bases between. In the PCR, 60 Vbeta and 13 Jbeta primers were used. TCRdb's table, derived via immunoSEQ multiplex PCR, lists solely in-frame clones and lacks some. The profile covers over 150,000 clones, with 80% to 85% appearing a single time and roughly 2% taken by the ten largest. General observations from the study: One later analysis reportedly identified an Asian-associated ancestry cluster that showed fewer N-insertions than the 666-donor mean. A few CMV-associated chains were confirmed in vitro to be specific for CMV antigens. Some TCR beta chains (around 180 of them) were listed as cytomegalovirus-associated.

V gene TRBV6-5 combines with J gene TRBJ2-2; D gene ambiguous. The receptor comes from a woman aged 25 to 39 in good health and CMV-seronegative. What was sequenced was PBMCs. CDR3 DNA sequence: TGTGCCAGCAGTTACCTCGCGAACACCGGGGAGCTGTTTTTT. Protein product: CASSYLANTGELFF.